The clone carrying this T cell receptor (beta chain) was detected many times. Its antigen is unknown. This sample is drawn from a study of breast tumors, draining lymph nodes, adjacent tissues. J was trimmed by 2 bases and V by 5 bases; bases with no gene match: 3. The CDR3 runs to 14 residues. Per germline, CDR1 MGHRA and CDR2 YSYEKL. Using its own MiXCR run on the multiplex PCR reads, TCRdb lists one record per CDR3 protein. The table lists about 120,000 distinct CDR3 sequences, 20% of them singletons. Samples came from axillary lymph nodes draining the breast cancer. Study findings and constraints: Tumors had less TCR diversity than lymph nodes, more than nontumor tissue. The lymph node origin of tumor T cells was framed as consistent with a hypothesis, not demonstrated. Tumor and nontumor repertoires were significantly more similar in luminal-like than in basal-like breast cancer. The data were judged consistent with most tumor T cells coming from lymph node and expanding in tumor.

Sequencing was carried out using axillary lymph node tissue. This clonotype originated in a female donor with breast cancer. Some clones in this sample may be carry-over from other donors' samples. This chain links TRBV4-1 with TRBJ2-3; 8 nucleotides align to TRBD2. Written as DNA, the CDR3 is TGCGCCAGCAGCTGGACTAGCAACACAGATACGCAGTATTTT. It codes for CASSWTSNTDTQYF.